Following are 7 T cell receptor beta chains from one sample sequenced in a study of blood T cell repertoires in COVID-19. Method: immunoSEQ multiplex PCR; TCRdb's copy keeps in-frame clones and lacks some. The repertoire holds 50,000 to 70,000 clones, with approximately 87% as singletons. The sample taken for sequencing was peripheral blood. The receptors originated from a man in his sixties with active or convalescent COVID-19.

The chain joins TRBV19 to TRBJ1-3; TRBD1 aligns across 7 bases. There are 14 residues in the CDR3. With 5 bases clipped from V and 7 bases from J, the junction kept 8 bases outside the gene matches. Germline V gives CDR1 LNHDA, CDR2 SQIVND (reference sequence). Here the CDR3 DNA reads TGTGCCAGTAGTCCACTTGGGACAGCCAACACCATATATTTT. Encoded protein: CASSPLGTANTIYF.

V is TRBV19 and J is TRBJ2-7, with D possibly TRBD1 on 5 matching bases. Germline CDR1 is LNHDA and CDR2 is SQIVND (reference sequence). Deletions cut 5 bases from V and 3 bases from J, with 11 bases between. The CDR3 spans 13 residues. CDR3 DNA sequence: TGTGCCAGTAGTGCAGGGTTTGGCTACGAGCAGTACTTC. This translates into CASSAGFGYEQYF.

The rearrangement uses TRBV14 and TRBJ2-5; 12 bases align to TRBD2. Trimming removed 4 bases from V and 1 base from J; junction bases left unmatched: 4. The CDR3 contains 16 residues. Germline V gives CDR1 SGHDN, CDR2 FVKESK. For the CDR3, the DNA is TGTGCCAGCAGCCGGACTAGCGGGAAGCTCCAAGAGACCCAGTACTTC. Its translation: CASSRTSGKLQETQYF.

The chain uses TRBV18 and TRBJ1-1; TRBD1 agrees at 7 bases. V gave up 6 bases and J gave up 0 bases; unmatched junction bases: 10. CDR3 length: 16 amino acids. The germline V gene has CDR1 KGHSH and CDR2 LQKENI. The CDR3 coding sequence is TGTGCCAGCTCGCTACAGGGGAGGCTAGTGAACACTGAAGCTTTCTTT. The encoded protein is CASSLQGRLVNTEAFF.

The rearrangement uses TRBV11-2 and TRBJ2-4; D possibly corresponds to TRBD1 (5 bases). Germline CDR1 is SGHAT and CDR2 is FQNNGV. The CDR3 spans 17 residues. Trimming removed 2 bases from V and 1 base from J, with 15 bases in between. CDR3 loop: CASSLTLIQGAKNIQYF. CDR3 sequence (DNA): TGTGCCAGCAGCTTAACCCTCATTCAGGGCGCCAAAAACATTCAGTACTTC.

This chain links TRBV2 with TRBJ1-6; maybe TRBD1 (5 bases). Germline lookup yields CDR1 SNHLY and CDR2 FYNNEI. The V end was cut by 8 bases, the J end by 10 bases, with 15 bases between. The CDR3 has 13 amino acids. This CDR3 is CASAAGLWSPLHF. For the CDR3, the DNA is TGTGCCAGCGCGGCAGGGCTTTGGTCACCCCTCCACTTT.

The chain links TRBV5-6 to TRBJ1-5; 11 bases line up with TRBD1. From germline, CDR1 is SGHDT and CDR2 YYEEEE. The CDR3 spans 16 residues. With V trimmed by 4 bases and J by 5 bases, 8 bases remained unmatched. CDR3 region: CASSRRTGGVYQPQHF. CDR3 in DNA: TGTGCCAGCAGCCGTAGGACAGGGGGCGTTTATCAGCCCCAGCATTTT.